This T cell receptor beta chain was documented in a study of a mutant IDH1 vaccine in newly diagnosed glioma. Looking at the study overall: Following radiotherapy alone, or alongside temozolomide cycles, vaccination was started after an interval of 4-6 weeks. Sex among treated patients split around 60% male, about 40% female; mean age was roughly 40 years. Patients had received radiotherapy, temozolomide, or both previously, most receiving both.

This sample's time point: week 23, last vaccination. The content of each vaccine dose was 300 ug of mutant IDH1 20-mer peptide, and topical imiquimod accompanied it. Donors harbored newly found WHO grade 3 or 4 IDH1-mutant, ATRX-lost astrocytomas. To note about this clone: Its cognate antigen is unknown.

Sequencing used immunoSEQ multiplex PCR; TCRdb keeps in-frame clones, though not all of them. The data hold about 82,000 clones, with over 75% observed a single time. The CDR3 loop spans 16 amino acids. Germline assignment: CDR1 MNHNS and CDR2 SASEGT. Germline trimming cut 3 bases from V and 1 base from J; bases unmatched to any gene: 4. This TCR was sampled from a man under 40 with glioma. Some clones in this sample may be carry-over from other donors' samples. The sequenced sample was PBMCs, obtained from a glioma patient whose treatment included an IDH1 peptide vaccine. The chain carries TRBV6-1 and TRBJ2-7, with 12 bases fitting TRBD2. The CDR3 loop is CASSEAGTSGSYEQYF. The CDR3 DNA reads as TGTGCCAGCAGTGAGGCAGGGACTAGCGGGTCCTACGAGCAGTACTTC.